A selection of T cell receptor beta chains follows, all from one sample in a study of cytomegalovirus exposure and HLA in healthy donors. Sequencing was performed with immunoSEQ multiplex PCR; in TCRdb, only in-frame clones are kept and a portion is missing. Counted here are some 90,000 clones, around 96% occurring once; the ten biggest clones make up roughly 0.78%. Material for sequencing was PBMCs. These receptor sequences come from a man aged 18 to 35 in good health and CMV-seronegative. CDR3s leave out the opening cysteine and the closing phenylalanine or tryptophan.

V gene: TRBV11-2; CDR3 length: 12; CDR3 protein: ASTLPGGSYGYT
V gene: TRBV7-9; CDR3 length: 11; CDR3 protein: ASSLTGGSEAF
V gene: TRBV30; CDR3 length: 12; CDR3 protein: AWSLGSGANVLT
V gene: TRBV30; CDR3 length: 10; CDR3 protein: AWSPGVVEAF
V gene: TRBV6-5; CDR3 length: 12; CDR3 protein: ASSVDSSGNTIY
V gene: TRBV19; CDR3 length: 12; CDR3 protein: ASIGGHLPYEQY
V gene: TRBV5-1; CDR3 length: 12; CDR3 protein: ASTWDNSNYGYT
V gene: TRBV5-4; CDR3 length: 11; CDR3 protein: ASESLSTDTQY
V gene: TRBV5-4; CDR3 length: 14; CDR3 protein: ASSLRLAGVRETQY
V gene: TRBV4-3; CDR3 length: 11; CDR3 protein: ASSLRGYNEQF
V gene: TRBV28; CDR3 length: 12; CDR3 protein: ASSQRAGSQPQH
V gene: TRBV14; CDR3 length: 14; CDR3 protein: ASSQEGLASYNEQF
V gene: TRBV28; CDR3 length: 11; CDR3 protein: ASRGPGRETQY